The 26 T cell receptor beta chains below all came from one sample that was sequenced in a study of cytomegalovirus exposure and HLA in healthy donors. Amplification used 60 Vbeta primers and 13 Jbeta primers. Assay used: immunoSEQ multiplex PCR; TCRdb lists only in-frame clones, some missing. There are approximately 160,000 clones in the sample; 60% to 80% occur only once, and less than 5.5% lies in the top ten. Source material: PBMCs. The receptor set was obtained from a male donor in good health and CMV-seronegative.

The rearrangement links TRBV4-1 to TRBJ2-3; TRBD2 agrees at 11 bases. Germline V gene lookup returns CDR1 MGHRA and CDR2 YSYEKL. With 4 bases clipped from V and 2 bases from J, the junction kept 11 bases outside the gene matches. The CDR3 has 18 amino acids. The DNA of the CDR3 is TGCGCCAGCAGCCGGGGCGTTACTAGCGGGGGACCCACAGATACGCAGTATTTT. It translates to CASSRGVTSGGPTDTQYF.

The chain joins TRBV7-7 to TRBJ2-2; weak D call: TRBD2 (7 bases). The CDR3 totals 14 residues. Per the germline V gene, CDR1 is SSHAT and CDR2 is FNYEAQ (reference sequence). Trimming pared 5 bases from V and 7 bases from J, leaving 14 bases between. The CDR3 coding sequence is TGTGCCAGCAGCCCGAGGGGGAGGGGCGGGGAGCTGTTTTTT. This sequence encodes CASSPRGRGGELFF.

The rearrangement joins TRBV6-1 to TRBJ2-5; TRBD2 matches at 10 bases. The end of the DNA fits TRBJ2-7 better, so the J call may be wrong. In germline, CDR1 is MNHNS, CDR2 SASEGT. The CDR3 is made up of 14 amino acids. CDR3 sequence: CASRTWTSGYEQYF. The DNA for the CDR3 is TGTGCCAGCAGGACCTGGACTAGCGGCTACGAGCAGTACTTC.

The chain recombines TRBV5-1 with TRBJ2-1; TRBD1 agrees at 9 bases. The CDR3 runs 15 residues. CDR1 and CDR2 (germline): SGHRS, YFSETQ. The V and J ends lost 0 bases and 7 bases, in that order; junction bases with no gene match: 5. This CDR3 is CASSLEGQGSNEQFF. CDR3 sequence (DNA): TGCGCCAGCAGCTTGGAAGGACAGGGGTCGAATGAGCAGTTCTTC.

The chain couples TRBV19 to TRBJ2-2; 7 nucleotides agree with TRBD1. Per germline, CDR1 LNHDA and CDR2 SQIVND (reference sequence). The trim removed 2 bases at V and 2 bases at J, leaving 8 bases unmatched. The CDR3 has 17 amino acids. CDR3 DNA sequence: TGTGCCAGTAGTATATCTGTGGGACAGCTTAACACCGGGGAGCTGTTTTTT. As protein: CASSISVGQLNTGELFF.

The CDR3, as DNA: TGCGCCAGCAGCTATACTAGTAGATCCGAGCAGTACTTC. This gives the protein CASSYTSRSEQYF. This rearrangement joins TRBV5-1 to TRBJ2-7; TRBD2 is a possible D gene (5 bases). In germline, CDR1 is SGHRS, CDR2 YFSETQ. The germline V and J ends were trimmed by 3 bases and 6 bases, with 13 bases remaining between them. This CDR3 has 13 residues.

The J gene is TRBJ2-1, the V gene TRBV6-5, with 8 bases that match TRBD2. J lost 7 bases, V lost 6 bases, and 5 bases had no gene match. Germline CDR1 MNHEY, CDR2 SVGAGI. There are 13 residues in the CDR3. In nucleotides, the CDR3 is TGTGCCAGCAGACCCCGGGAGGGGAATGAGCAGTTCTTC. It codes for CASRPREGNEQFF.

V is TRBV7-9 and J is TRBJ2-1; a weak D match, TRBD2 (5 bases). V was shortened by 1 base and J by 9 bases, with 13 bases between the two germline ends. The CDR3 totals 14 residues. The V gene's germline CDR1 is SEHNR and CDR2 FQNEAQ (reference sequence). The CDR3 DNA reads as TGTGCCAGCAGCTTAGAAGTTCGGGAAGGTGAGCAGTTCTTC. The encoded protein is CASSLEVREGEQFF.

The chain employs TRBV7-9 and TRBJ2-7; D not certain. Germline lookup yields CDR1 SEHNR and CDR2 FQNEAQ (reference sequence). Trimming shortened V by 1 base and J by 3 bases, and 7 bases separated the two germline ends. The CDR3 sequence is 13 residues long. The CDR3 region is CASSLGRVYEQYF. The CDR3 nucleotides read TGTGCCAGCAGCTTAGGACGGGTCTACGAGCAGTACTTC. The full variable domain, its missing parts supplied by reference TRBV7-9 and TRBJ2-7, is DTGVSQNPRHKITKRGQNVTFRCDPISEHNRLYWYRQTLGQGPEFLTYFQNEAQLEKSRLLSDRFSAERPKGSFSTLEIQRTEQGDSAMYLCASSLGRVYEQYFGPGTRLTVT.

V is TRBV5-1 and J is TRBJ1-2; 9 bases are a match to TRBD1. Trimming took 5 bases from V and 6 from J; bases not matched to a gene: 5. Germline loops: CDR1 SGHRS, CDR2 YFSETQ. There are 13 residues in the CDR3. In DNA, the CDR3 is TGCGCCAGCAGTTCGGACAGGGGTGATGGCTACACCTTC. This translates into CASSSDRGDGYTF. Together with reference TRBV5-1 and TRBJ1-2, the CDR3 gives the full variable domain: KAGVTQTPRYLIKTRGQQVTLSCSPISGHRSVSWYQQTPGQGLQFLFEYFSETQRNKGNFPGRFSGRQFSNSRSEMNVSTLELGDSALYLCASSSDRGDGYTFGSGTRLTVV.

V gene TRBV2 combines with J gene TRBJ1-2; D is uncertain. V shed 7 bases and J shed 3 bases, with 9 bases lying between them. Germline loops: CDR1 SNHLY, CDR2 FYNNEI. The length of the CDR3 is 12 residues. The CDR3 here is CASNPRDYGYTF. The DNA for the CDR3 is TGTGCCAGCAATCCGAGAGACTATGGCTACACCTTC.

The V and J genes are TRBV5-1 and TRBJ2-3; D call uncertain. Trimming pared 4 bases from V and 0 bases from J, leaving 9 bases between. Germline lookup yields CDR1 SGHRS and CDR2 YFSETQ. This CDR3 comprises 14 residues. For the CDR3, the DNA is TGCGCCAGCAGCGAACAGCCTAGCACAGATACGCAGTATTTT. It yields the protein CASSEQPSTDTQYF.

V is TRBV5-6 and J is TRBJ1-2, with TRBD1 identical over 9 bases. V was clipped by 2 bases and J by 7 bases; unmatched bases: 3. Germline V CDR1 and CDR2: SGHDT, YYEEEE. CDR3 length: 13 amino acids. CDR3 amino acids: CASSFGTGSGYTF. CDR3 in DNA: TGTGCCAGCAGCTTCGGGACAGGGAGTGGCTACACCTTC. Together with reference TRBV5-6 and TRBJ1-2, the CDR3 gives the full variable domain: DAGVTQSPTHLIKTRGQQVTLRCSPKSGHDTVSWYQQALGQGPQFIFQYYEEEERQRGNFPDRFSGHQFPNYSSELNVNALLLGDSALYLCASSFGTGSGYTFGSGTRLTVV.

The rearrangement uses TRBV6-5 and TRBJ1-1; 9 bases agree with TRBD1. The CDR3 contains 13 residues. Germline V gene data show CDR1 as MNHEY and CDR2 as SVGAGI. V lost 6 bases, J lost 6 bases, and 5 bases stayed unmatched. CDR3 coding DNA: TGTGCCAGCAGGAACAGGGGGCTTGCTGAAGCTTTCTTT. Encoded protein: CASRNRGLAEAFF.

This chain links TRBV5-1 with TRBJ2-5; 12 positions agree with TRBD2. From germline, CDR1 is SGHRS and CDR2 YFSETQ. The CDR3 length is 17 residues. V gave up 6 bases and J gave up 0 bases; unmatched junction bases: 9. The CDR3 reads CASTPGRLAGDQETQYF. As DNA, the CDR3 is TGCGCCAGCACACCGGGGCGACTAGCGGGGGACCAAGAGACCCAGTACTTC.

This chain links TRBV19 with TRBJ1-4, with 9 positions matching TRBD1. After removal of 6 bases from V and 8 bases from J, the junction contained 4 bases not matched to a gene. Looked up from germline, CDR1 is LNHDA and CDR2 is SQIVND (reference sequence). The CDR3 loop spans 13 amino acids. CDR3 residues: CASRDRGLEKLFF. DNA of the CDR3: TGTGCCAGTAGGGACAGGGGCTTGGAAAAACTGTTTTTT. Full variable domain (outside the CDR3, taken from reference TRBV19 and TRBJ1-4): DGGITQSPKYLFRKEGQNVTLSCEQNLNHDAMYWYRQDPGQGLRLIYYSQIVNDFQKGDIAEGYSVSREKKESFPLTVTSAQKNPTAFYLCASRDRGLEKLFFGSGTQLSVL.

The chain uses TRBV5-1 and TRBJ2-7, with TRBD1 identical over 10 bases. V gave up 4 bases and J gave up 6 bases; unmatched junction bases: 10. Germline values: CDR1 SGHRS, CDR2 YFSETQ. This CDR3 region has 15 residues. Here the CDR3 DNA reads TGCGCCAGCAGCGCCCCGGGACAGGGGTTCTCCGAGCAGTACTTC. As protein: CASSAPGQGFSEQYF. The variable domain in full, completed from reference TRBV5-1 and TRBJ2-7, reads KAGVTQTPRYLIKTRGQQVTLSCSPISGHRSVSWYQQTPGQGLQFLFEYFSETQRNKGNFPGRFSGRQFSNSRSEMNVSTLELGDSALYLCASSAPGQGFSEQYFGPGTRLTVT.

CDR3 sequence: CASSQSGQGAGEKLFF. DNA for the CDR3: TGCGCCAGCAGCCAATCCGGACAGGGGGCAGGAGAAAAACTGTTTTTT. This chain joins TRBV5-1 and TRBJ1-4, with 11 bases lining up with TRBD1. The CDR3 length is 16 residues. Looked up from germline, CDR1 is SGHRS and CDR2 is YFSETQ. The J segment lost 8 bases and the V segment lost 4 bases, leaving 10 bases of the junction unmatched.

The rearrangement links TRBV9 to TRBJ2-5; D gene ambiguous. The ends were cut back, 2 bases at V and 3 bases at J, with 11 bases in the middle. Germline V gene sequence: CDR1 SGDLS, CDR2 YYNGEE. There are 14 residues in the CDR3. CDR3 loop: CASSVSGLEETQYF. The DNA of the CDR3 is TGTGCCAGCAGCGTTTCTGGGCTGGAAGAGACCCAGTACTTC.

This chain uses TRBV30 with TRBJ1-5, with a tentative D call TRBD1 (6 bases). V dropped 1 base and J dropped 6 bases, with 10 bases sitting between them. Germline CDR1 GTSNPN, CDR2 SVGIG (reference sequence). There are 13 residues in the CDR3. CDR3 sequence (DNA): TGTGCCTGGAGTGAACAGGGCGGTCAGCCCCAGCATTTT. Translation: CAWSEQGGQPQHF.

The rearrangement joins TRBV2 to TRBJ1-1; D is unclear. Germline-derived CDR1 and CDR2 are SNHLY and FYNNEI. The ends were cut back, 2 bases at V and 4 bases at J, with 14 bases in the middle. This CDR3 spans 15 amino acids. CDR3 sequence reads: CASSEKEALGTEAFF. In DNA form, the CDR3 reads TGTGCCAGCAGTGAAAAGGAGGCTCTTGGCACTGAAGCTTTCTTT.

The chain combines TRBV28 with TRBJ2-7; 7 bases are shared with TRBD1. Germline V lookup: CDR1 MDHEN, CDR2 SYDVKM. V was clipped by 10 bases and J by 2 bases; unmatched bases: 8. CDR3 length: 13 amino acids. This chain's CDR3 is CATQTGIPYEQYF. The CDR3 region has the DNA TGTGCCACCCAGACAGGGATCCCCTACGAGCAGTACTTC.

CDR3 sequence: CASSLGAWGDNEQFF. CDR3 DNA: TGTGCCAGCAGCTTAGGAGCTTGGGGAGACAATGAGCAGTTCTTC. V is TRBV7-2 and J is TRBJ2-1; possible D gene TRBD2, 5 bases. Germline V CDR1 and CDR2: SGHTA, FQGNSA. This CDR3 spans 15 amino acids. V gave up 1 base and J gave up 5 bases, with 12 bases separating them.

The chain has TRBV9 and TRBJ1-6; 9 positions agree with TRBD1. The junction had 5 bases not matched to a gene; V was cut back by 4 bases and J by 9 bases. The length of the CDR3 is 14 residues. Per germline, CDR1 SGDLS and CDR2 YYNGEE. The CDR3 DNA reads TGTGCCAGCAGCATACAGGGGGCTGGTTCACCCCTCCACTTT. It encodes CASSIQGAGSPLHF.

V is TRBV5-6 and J is TRBJ1-4; D gene ambiguous. Germline V gene sequence: CDR1 SGHDT, CDR2 YYEEEE. This CDR3 has 16 amino acids. Deletions cut 2 bases from V and 8 bases from J, with 19 bases between. CDR3 amino acids: CASSFETWKGGEKLFF. CDR3 DNA sequence: TGTGCCAGCAGCTTTGAAACGTGGAAAGGCGGGGAAAAACTGTTTTTT.

This rearrangement joins TRBV28 to TRBJ2-2; 8 bases are shared with TRBD2. This CDR3 is built from 16 residues. Germline-derived CDR1 and CDR2 are MDHEN and SYDVKM. Losses at the gene ends were 3 bases for V and 6 bases for J; bases not matched to a gene: 9. The CDR3: CASSFPPRGGAGELFF. Here the CDR3 DNA reads TGTGCCAGCAGTTTTCCCCCTCGGGGGGGAGCCGGGGAGCTGTTTTTT.